The 25 T cell receptor beta chains in this list originate from one sample, sequenced in a study of blood T cells in healthy people across ages. Together with a sample-barcoded 5' primer, a J-beta primer mix was included in a second PCR lasting roughly 6 to 12 cycles. Each CDR3 protein is one row after TCRdb ran MiXCR on the 5' RACE reads. The table shows 540,000 or so distinct CDR3 sequences, with around 24% occurring only once. The same sample was also used in a study of T cells of mothers and their children.

Sequencing was performed on blood. These receptor sequences come from a boy between 5 and 17 years old in good health.

This clonotype appeared a few times. The genes are TRBV7-9 and TRBJ1-6; D remains ambiguous. This CDR3 spans 15 amino acids. Germline assignment: CDR1 SEHNR and CDR2 FQNEAQ (reference sequence). Trimming shortened V by 4 bases and J by 9 bases, and 16 bases separated the two germline ends. The CDR3 region is CASSSRTVEGSPLHF. The CDR3 nucleotides are TGTGCCAGCAGCTCACGGACCGTAGAGGGTTCACCCCTCCACTTT.

This clonotype was found a few times. The J gene is TRBJ1-4, the V gene TRBV6-5; D gene ambiguous. Trimming removed 0 bases at V and 3 bases at J, with 8 bases between. This CDR3 contains 15 residues. CDR1 is MNHEY, CDR2 SVGAGI, per germline. CDR3 DNA: TGTGCCAGCAGTTACTCACAGAGATCTAATGAAAAACTGTTTTTT. It encodes CASSYSQRSNEKLFF.

The V gene is TRBV2, the J gene TRBJ1-2; perhaps TRBD1 as D (5 bases). Per germline, CDR1 SNHLY and CDR2 FYNNEI. Trimming took off 3 bases at V and 8 bases at J, with 19 bases between the two ends. The CDR3 loop spans 15 amino acids. CDR3: CASSDEGALLPGYTF. In DNA form, the CDR3 reads TGTGCCAGCAGTGATGAAGGGGCGCTGTTGCCCGGCTACACCTTC.

A few counts support this clonotype. The CDR3 bases are TGTGCCAGCAGCGAAAGGGTAGCTGAAGCTTTCTTT. Translation: CASSERVAEAFF. The chain joins TRBV6-1 to TRBJ1-1, with no clear D. The CDR3 length is 12 residues. V lost 6 bases, J lost 6 bases, and 11 bases lay in between. Germline lookup yields CDR1 MNHNS and CDR2 SASEGT.

This clonotype has only a few counts. The chain recombines TRBV6-2 or TRBV6-3 with TRBJ2-1, with a weak D call TRBD2 (5 bases). Germline V lookup: CDR1 MNHEY, CDR2 SVGEGT. This CDR3 has 15 residues. Trimming stripped 8 bases from V and 4 bases from J, with 18 bases between. CDR3 sequence reads: CASDPFRGNYNEQFF. The CDR3 DNA sequence: TGTGCCAGCGACCCCTTTCGGGGAAATTACAATGAGCAGTTCTTC.

Of note for this clonotype: Just one base apart from a much larger clone, this may be a read error. This rearrangement joins TRBV3-1 to TRBJ2-5; TRBD2 matches 7 bases. Trimming took 4 bases from V and 5 from J; bases not matched to a gene: 16. The germline gives CDR1 LGHDT, CDR2 YNNKEL (reference sequence). The CDR3 totals 17 residues. The CDR3 spells CASSRERMTSWIETQYF. The CDR3 coding sequence is TGTGCCAGCAGCCGCGAAAGAATGACTAGCTGGATTGAGACCCAGTACTTC.

The V and J genes are TRBV27 and TRBJ2-7; 15 bases fit TRBD2. The CDR3 consists of 15 residues. V was clipped by 5 bases and J by 6 bases; unmatched bases: 5. Germline V CDR1 and CDR2: MNHEY, SMNVEV (reference sequence). CDR3 sequence (DNA): TGTGCCAGCAGTCCGTGGACTAGCGGGAGGGGCGAGCAGTACTTC. It yields the protein CASSPWTSGRGEQYF.

This clonotype has a handful of counts. This chain links TRBV30 with TRBJ2-7, with TRBD2 matching over 8 bases. Germline V gene sequence: CDR1 GTSNPN, CDR2 SVGIG (reference sequence). V lost 5 bases to trimming and J lost 1 base; unmatched junction nucleotides: 7. This CDR3 is 14 amino acids long. This CDR3 is CAWETSETSYEQYF. The CDR3 region has the DNA TGTGCCTGGGAGACTAGCGAAACATCCTACGAGCAGTACTTC.

As to this clonotype: A read error may produce the germline difference seen at one junction end. This chain uses TRBV12-3 or TRBV12-4 with TRBJ1-1; 7 positions match TRBD1. This CDR3 has 16 residues. The CDR3: CTSSLEMTGQRVFAFF. The CDR3 coding sequence is TGTACCAGCAGTTTAGAAATGACGGGACAGCGAGTTTTCGCTTTCTTT.

This clonotype was detected a few times. The chain has TRBV29-1 and TRBJ2-1; TRBD2 might be the D (6 bases). Trimming removed 7 bases from V and 6 bases from J, with 19 bases in between. The CDR3 has 14 residues. From germline, CDR1 is SQVTM and CDR2 ANQGSEA. The CDR3 region is CSASGEMGFNEQFF. The CDR3 coding sequence is TGCAGCGCCTCGGGGGAAATGGGCTTCAATGAGCAGTTCTTC.

This clonotype was picked up a small number of times. V and J are TRBV12-3 or TRBV12-4 and TRBJ2-2; D is uncertain. The CDR3 totals 14 residues. The V gene lost 7 bases and the J gene lost 3 bases, with 12 bases spanning the gap. CDR3 sequence reads: CASKKEPDTGELFF. DNA for the CDR3: TGTGCCAGCAAAAAGGAGCCGGACACCGGGGAGCTGTTTTTT.

As to this clonotype: Germline is not matched at one junction end, which may reflect a read error. V is TRBV4-3 and J is TRBJ2-1, with a possible D match to TRBD2 (7 bases). The end of the DNA aligns better with TRBJ2-5, so the J call may be wrong. The CDR3 extends over 16 amino acids. The germline V gene encodes CDR1 LGHNA and CDR2 YSLEER. CDR3 nucleotides: TGCGTCAGCAGCCAGGGGCTAGCGGCCGACTCGGAGACCCAGTACTTC. Its protein is CVSSQGLAADSETQYF.

V usage is TRBV6-1 and J usage is TRBJ2-3; no definite D call. Germline lookup yields CDR1 MNHNS and CDR2 SASEGT. This CDR3 is 16 amino acids long. Between the trimmed V and J ends, which lost 1 base and 2 bases, there was a span of 13 bases. The CDR3 region is CASSEGRPRATDTQYF. In DNA form, the CDR3 reads TGTGCCAGCAGTGAAGGGCGGCCTAGAGCCACAGATACGCAGTATTTT.

In this sample, this clonotype turned up many times. The chain recombines TRBV7-9 with TRBJ2-2, with no clear D. The CDR3 consists of 15 residues. Trimming pared 5 bases from V and 1 base from J, leaving 11 bases between. Germline values: CDR1 SEHNR, CDR2 FQNEAQ (reference sequence). The CDR3 spells CASSQRLQNTGELFF. The CDR3 DNA follows: TGTGCCAGCAGCCAGAGGCTACAGAACACCGGGGAGCTGTTTTTT.

The chain combines TRBV28 with TRBJ2-3; 14 nucleotides align to TRBD2. CDR3 size: 17 residues. Per the germline V gene, CDR1 is MDHEN and CDR2 is SYDVKM. Trimming at V came to 5 bases and at J to 5 bases, leaving 9 bases not matched to a gene. The CDR3 nucleotides are TGTGCCAGCAGTGGACCCCCGGGACTAGCGGGGGTAGATACGCAGTATTTT. This translates into CASSGPPGLAGVDTQYF.

This clonotype was recorded a few times. The chain combines TRBV2 with TRBJ2-5, with no clear D. Germline assignment: CDR1 SNHLY and CDR2 FYNNEI. V lost 4 bases and J 0 bases, leaving 9 bases between the germline ends. The CDR3 has 14 amino acids. CDR3 loop: CASSGVGNQETQYF. The CDR3 nucleotides read TGTGCCAGCAGTGGCGTAGGAAACCAAGAGACCCAGTACTTC.

This clonotype was seen only a few times. This rearrangement joins TRBV28 to TRBJ1-6; tentatively, D is TRBD1 (5 bases). The CDR3 runs 13 residues. Germline CDR1 MDHEN, CDR2 SYDVKM. With 8 bases removed from V and 5 bases from J, the gap between germline ends came to 10 bases. The CDR3 loop reads CASGTWNNSPLHF. In DNA form, the CDR3 reads TGTGCCAGCGGGACCTGGAATAATTCACCCCTCCACTTT.

This clonotype was seen only a few times. The chain joins TRBV28 to TRBJ2-1, with D perhaps TRBD2 (6 bases). With the DNA end fitting TRBJ2-7 better, the J assignment may be wrong. Germline CDR1 MDHEN, CDR2 SYDVKM. This CDR3 comprises 14 residues. The CDR3 DNA is TGTGCCAGCAGTTTTTGGGGGGAGAGCTACGAGCAGTACTTC. Protein sequence: CASSFWGESYEQYF.

This clonotype was seen more than once but under ten times. V gene TRBV29-1 combines with J gene TRBJ2-3; the D is unclear. Trimming took 4 bases from V and 2 from J, leaving 7 bases between them. Per the germline V gene, CDR1 is SQVTM and CDR2 is ANQGSEA. The CDR3 has 12 residues. The CDR3 region is CSVAAITDTQYF. CDR3 sequence (DNA): TGCAGCGTTGCAGCGATCACAGATACGCAGTATTTT.

J is TRBJ2-5 and V is TRBV5-1, with TRBD2 identical over 7 bases. V dropped 5 bases and J dropped 4; count of bases not matched to a gene: 8. CDR1 and CDR2 (germline): SGHRS, YFSETQ. The CDR3 length is 14 residues. As DNA, the CDR3 is TGCGCCAGCAGGGATTCGGCGGGGGTAGAGACCCAGTACTTC. Its translation is CASRDSAGVETQYF.

This clonotype was seen more than once but under ten times. V usage is TRBV30 and J usage is TRBJ2-5, with 11 bases aligning to TRBD2. The CDR3 sequence is 12 residues long. With V trimmed by 6 bases and J by 11 bases, 8 bases remained unmatched. Looked up from germline, CDR1 is GTSNPN and CDR2 is SVGIG (reference sequence). The CDR3: CACLAGGSLQYF. The CDR3 nucleotides read TGTGCCTGTCTAGCGGGGGGCTCTCTTCAGTACTTC.

This clonotype was observed a few times. The chain links TRBV28 to TRBJ2-2; the match to TRBD2 covers 8 bases. The germline V gene has CDR1 MDHEN and CDR2 SYDVKM. This CDR3 spans 14 amino acids. The trim removed 6 bases at V and 4 bases at J, leaving 4 bases unmatched. The CDR3 reads CASSLGGVTGELFF. CDR3 sequence (DNA): TGTGCCAGCAGCCTCGGGGGGGTCACCGGGGAGCTGTTTTTT.

This clonotype was counted a few times. Mismatch with germline at one junction end may stem from a read error. This rearrangement joins TRBV30 to TRBJ2-2; 7 bases are shared with TRBD2. CDR3 size: 16 residues. The germline V gene encodes CDR1 GTSNPN and CDR2 SVGIG (reference sequence). The CDR3 loop reads CAWSPRGLLNTGELFF. The CDR3 nucleotides read TGTGCCTGGAGTCCCCGGGGACTATTGAACACAGGGGAGCTGTTTTTT.

This clonotype has only a few counts. The rearrangement joins TRBV28 to TRBJ1-4, with a possible D match to TRBD1 (6 bases). This CDR3 comprises 16 residues. Trimming took off 3 bases at V and 5 bases at J, with 16 bases between the two ends. CDR1 MDHEN and CDR2 SYDVKM come from the germline V gene. CDR3 loop: CASSFQGGGKNEKLFF. CDR3 bases: TGTGCCAGCAGTTTTCAGGGAGGGGGAAAAAATGAAAAACTGTTTTTT. The entire variable domain, with the rest obtained from reference TRBV28 and TRBJ1-4, is as follows: DVKVTQSSRYLVKRTGEKVFLECVQDMDHENMFWYRQDPGLGLRLIYFSYDVKMKEKGDIPEGYSVSREKKERFSLILESASTNQTSMYLCASSFQGGGKNEKLFFGSGTQLSVL.

The V call is TRBV7-2, the J call TRBJ1-3, with a possible D match to TRBD1 (5 bases). The CDR3 has 16 amino acids. With 3 bases removed from V and 7 bases from J, the gap between germline ends came to 19 bases. The germline gives CDR1 SGHTA, CDR2 FQGNSA. The CDR3: CASSLGRSGTSNTIYF. Here the CDR3 DNA reads TGTGCCAGCAGCTTGGGGCGGTCAGGGACGAGTAACACCATATATTTT.